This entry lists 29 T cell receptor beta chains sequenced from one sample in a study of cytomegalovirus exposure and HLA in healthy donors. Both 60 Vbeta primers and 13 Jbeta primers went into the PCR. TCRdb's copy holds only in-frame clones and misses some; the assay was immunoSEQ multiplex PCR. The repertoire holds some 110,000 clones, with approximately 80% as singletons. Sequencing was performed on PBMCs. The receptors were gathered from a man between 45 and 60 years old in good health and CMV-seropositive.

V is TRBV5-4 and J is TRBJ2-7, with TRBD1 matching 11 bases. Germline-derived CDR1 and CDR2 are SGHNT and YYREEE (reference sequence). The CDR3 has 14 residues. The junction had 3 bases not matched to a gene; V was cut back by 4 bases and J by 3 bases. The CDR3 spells CASSGQGAIYEQYF. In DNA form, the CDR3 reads TGTGCCAGCAGCGGACAGGGGGCTATCTACGAGCAGTACTTC. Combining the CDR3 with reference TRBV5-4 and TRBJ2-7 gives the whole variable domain ETGVTQSPTHLIKTRGQQVTLRCSSQSGHNTVSWYQQALGQGPQFIFQYYREEENGRGNFPPRFSGLQFPNYSSELNVNALELDDSALYLCASSGQGAIYEQYFGPGTRLTVT.

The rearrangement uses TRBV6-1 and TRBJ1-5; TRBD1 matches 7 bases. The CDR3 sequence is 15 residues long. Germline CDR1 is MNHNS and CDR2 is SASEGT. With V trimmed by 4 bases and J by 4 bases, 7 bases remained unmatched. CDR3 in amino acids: CASSGQGVENQPQHF. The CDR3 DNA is TGTGCCAGCAGTGGACAGGGAGTAGAGAATCAGCCCCAGCATTTT.

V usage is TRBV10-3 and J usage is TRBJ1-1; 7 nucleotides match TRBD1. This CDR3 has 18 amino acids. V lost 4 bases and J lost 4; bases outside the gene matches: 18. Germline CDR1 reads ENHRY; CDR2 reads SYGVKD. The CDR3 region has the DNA TGTGCCATCAGTGGCCACCGGACAGGCCAAATAAAGGGCACTGAAGCTTTCTTT. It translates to CAISGHRTGQIKGTEAFF.

This CDR3 reads CASSPPAGGSYNEQFF. The CDR3 region has the DNA TGCGCCAGCAGCCCCCCAGCGGGAGGATCCTACAATGAGCAGTTCTTC. The gene calls are TRBV5-1 and TRBJ2-1, with TRBD2 matching over 9 bases. The V gene end was trimmed by 4 bases and the J gene end by 1 base; junction bases not matched to a gene: 6. Per germline, CDR1 SGHRS and CDR2 YFSETQ. CDR3 length: 16 amino acids.

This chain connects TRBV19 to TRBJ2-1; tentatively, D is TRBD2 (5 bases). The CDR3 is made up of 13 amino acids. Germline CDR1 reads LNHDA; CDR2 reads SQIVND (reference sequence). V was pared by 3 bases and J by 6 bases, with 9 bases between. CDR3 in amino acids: CASSIEGSNEQFF. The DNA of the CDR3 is TGTGCCAGTAGTATCGAAGGGAGCAATGAGCAGTTCTTC.

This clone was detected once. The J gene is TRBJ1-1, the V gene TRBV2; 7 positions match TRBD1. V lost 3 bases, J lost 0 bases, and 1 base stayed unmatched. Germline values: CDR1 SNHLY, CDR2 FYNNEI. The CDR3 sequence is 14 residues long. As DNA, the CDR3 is TGTGCCAGCAGTGAGGGGACAGTGAACACTGAAGCTTTCTTT. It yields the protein CASSEGTVNTEAFF.

The CDR3 loop reads CASSLEGLPPTDEQFF. The CDR3 DNA follows: TGTGCCAGCAGCCTCGAGGGACTACCTCCTACGGATGAGCAGTTCTTC. The gene calls are TRBV4-2 and TRBJ2-1; 7 nucleotides match TRBD2. V was pared by 4 bases and J by 8 bases, with 14 bases of the junction left unmatched. The CDR3 is 16 amino acids. Germline CDR1 reads LGHNA; CDR2 reads YNFKEQ.

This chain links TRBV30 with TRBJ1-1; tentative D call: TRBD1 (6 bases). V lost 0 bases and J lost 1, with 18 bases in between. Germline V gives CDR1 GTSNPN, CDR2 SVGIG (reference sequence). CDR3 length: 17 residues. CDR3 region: CAWSVQSAGAGNTEAFF. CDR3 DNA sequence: TGTGCCTGGAGTGTACAGTCGGCAGGGGCCGGGAACACTGAAGCTTTCTTT.

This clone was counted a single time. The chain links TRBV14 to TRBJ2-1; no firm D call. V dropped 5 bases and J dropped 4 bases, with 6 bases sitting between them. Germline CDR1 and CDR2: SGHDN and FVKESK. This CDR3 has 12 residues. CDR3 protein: CASSAGYNEQFF. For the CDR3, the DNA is TGTGCCAGCAGCGCAGGATACAATGAGCAGTTCTTC. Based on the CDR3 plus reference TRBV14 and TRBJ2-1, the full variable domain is EAGVTQFPSHSVIEKGQTVTLRCDPISGHDNLYWYRRVMGKEIKFLLHFVKESKQDESGMPNNRFLAERTGGTYSTLKVQPAELEDSGVYFCASSAGYNEQFFGPGTRLTVL.

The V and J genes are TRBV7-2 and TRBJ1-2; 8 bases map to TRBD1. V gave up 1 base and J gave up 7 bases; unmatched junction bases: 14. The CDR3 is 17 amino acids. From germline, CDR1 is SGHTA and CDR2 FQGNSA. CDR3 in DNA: TGTGCCAGCAGCTTAGAACAGGGGGGTTTAACTATGGGTGGCTACACCTTC. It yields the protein CASSLEQGGLTMGGYTF.

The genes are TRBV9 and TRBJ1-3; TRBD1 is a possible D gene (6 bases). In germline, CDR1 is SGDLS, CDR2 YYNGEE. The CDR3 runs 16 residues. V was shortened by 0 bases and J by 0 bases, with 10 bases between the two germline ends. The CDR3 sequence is CASSVDRESSGNTIYF. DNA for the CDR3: TGTGCCAGCAGCGTAGACAGGGAGAGCTCTGGAAACACCATATATTTT.

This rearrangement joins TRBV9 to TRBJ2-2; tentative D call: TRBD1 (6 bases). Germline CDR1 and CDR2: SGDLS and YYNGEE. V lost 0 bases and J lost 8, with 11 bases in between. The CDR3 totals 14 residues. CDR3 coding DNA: TGTGCCAGCAGCGTAGACAGGGTGCGGGGGGAGCTGTTTTTT. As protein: CASSVDRVRGELFF.

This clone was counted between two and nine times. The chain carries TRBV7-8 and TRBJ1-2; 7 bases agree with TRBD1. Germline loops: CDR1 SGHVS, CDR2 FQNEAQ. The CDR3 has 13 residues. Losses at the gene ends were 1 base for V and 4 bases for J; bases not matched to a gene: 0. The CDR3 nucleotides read TGTGCCAGCAGCTTAGGACAGGGCTATGGCTACACCTTC. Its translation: CASSLGQGYGYTF. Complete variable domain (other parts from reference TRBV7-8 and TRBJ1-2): GAGVSQSPRYKVAKRGQDVALRCDPISGHVSLFWYQQALGQGPEFLTYFQNEAQLDKSGLPSDRFFAERPEGSVSTLKIQRTQQEDSAVYLCASSLGQGYGYTFGSGTRLTVV.

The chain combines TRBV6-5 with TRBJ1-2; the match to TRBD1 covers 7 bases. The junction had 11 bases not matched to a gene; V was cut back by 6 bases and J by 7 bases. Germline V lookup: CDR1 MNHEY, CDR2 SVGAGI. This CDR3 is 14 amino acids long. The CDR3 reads CASSPGTAGSGYTF. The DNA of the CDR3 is TGTGCCAGCAGCCCCGGGACAGCCGGAAGTGGCTACACCTTC.

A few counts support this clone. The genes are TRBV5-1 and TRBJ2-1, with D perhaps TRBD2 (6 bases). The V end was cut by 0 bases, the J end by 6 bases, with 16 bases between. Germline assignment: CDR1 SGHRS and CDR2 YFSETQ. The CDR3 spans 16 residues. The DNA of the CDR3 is TGCGCCAGCAGCTTGGTAGTGAGCGCGGGGCTCAATGAGCAGTTCTTC. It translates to CASSLVVSAGLNEQFF.

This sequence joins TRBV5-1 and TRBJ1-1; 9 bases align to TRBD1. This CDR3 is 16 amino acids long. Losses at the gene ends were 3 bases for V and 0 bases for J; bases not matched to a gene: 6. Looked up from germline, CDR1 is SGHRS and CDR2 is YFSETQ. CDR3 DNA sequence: TGCGCCAGCAGCTGGGGACAGGGCAAATTGAACACTGAAGCTTTCTTT. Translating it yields CASSWGQGKLNTEAFF. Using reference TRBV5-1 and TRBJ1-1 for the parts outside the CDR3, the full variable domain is KAGVTQTPRYLIKTRGQQVTLSCSPISGHRSVSWYQQTPGQGLQFLFEYFSETQRNKGNFPGRFSGRQFSNSRSEMNVSTLELGDSALYLCASSWGQGKLNTEAFFGQGTRLTVV.

The CDR3 coding sequence is TGTGCCAGTAGGACCTCGGAGGGAGCCAACTATGGCTACACCTTC. It is translated as CASRTSEGANYGYTF. The chain combines TRBV19 with TRBJ1-2; the D is unclear. The CDR3 loop spans 15 amino acids. V was pared by 6 bases and J by 2 bases, with 16 bases between. Germline-derived CDR1 and CDR2 are LNHDA and SQIVND (reference sequence). Drawing the rest from reference TRBV19 and TRBJ1-2, the complete variable domain is DGGITQSPKYLFRKEGQNVTLSCEQNLNHDAMYWYRQDPGQGLRLIYYSQIVNDFQKGDIAEGYSVSREKKESFPLTVTSAQKNPTAFYLCASRTSEGANYGYTFGSGTRLTVV.

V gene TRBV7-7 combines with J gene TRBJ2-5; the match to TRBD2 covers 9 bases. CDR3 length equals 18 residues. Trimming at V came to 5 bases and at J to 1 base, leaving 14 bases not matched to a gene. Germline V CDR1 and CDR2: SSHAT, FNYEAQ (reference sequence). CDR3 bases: TGTGCCAGCAGCCCACGACGACTAGCGGAGCCCCGCCAAGAGACCCAGTACTTC. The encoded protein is CASSPRRLAEPRQETQYF.

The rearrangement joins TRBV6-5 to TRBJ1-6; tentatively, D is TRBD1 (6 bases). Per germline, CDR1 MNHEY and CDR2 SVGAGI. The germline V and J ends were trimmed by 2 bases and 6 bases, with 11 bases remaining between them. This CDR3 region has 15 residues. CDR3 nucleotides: TGTGCCAGCAGTTACAGACAGGCCATTAATTCACCCCTCCACTTT. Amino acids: CASSYRQAINSPLHF.

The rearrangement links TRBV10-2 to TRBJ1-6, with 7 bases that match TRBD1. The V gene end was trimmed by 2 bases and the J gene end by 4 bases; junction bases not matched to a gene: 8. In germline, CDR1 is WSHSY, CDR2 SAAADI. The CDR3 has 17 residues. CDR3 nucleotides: TGCGCCAGCAGTGAGGGACAGGCGCCTACATATAATTCACCCCTCCACTTT. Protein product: CASSEGQAPTYNSPLHF.

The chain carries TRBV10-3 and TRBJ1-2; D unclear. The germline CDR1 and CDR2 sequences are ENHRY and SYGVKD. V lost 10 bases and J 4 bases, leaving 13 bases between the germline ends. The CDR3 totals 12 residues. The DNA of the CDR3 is TGTGCCACCCGTGGGCAAGCCTATGGCTACACCTTC. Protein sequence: CATRGQAYGYTF.

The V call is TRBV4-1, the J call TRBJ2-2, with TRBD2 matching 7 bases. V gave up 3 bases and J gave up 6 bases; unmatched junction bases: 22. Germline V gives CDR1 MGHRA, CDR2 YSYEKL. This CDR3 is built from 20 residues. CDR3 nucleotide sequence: TGCGCCAGCAGCCACACCACCGGGGGGAAGGGAGGTTTATTTGCCGGGGAGCTGTTTTTT. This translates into CASSHTTGGKGGLFAGELFF.

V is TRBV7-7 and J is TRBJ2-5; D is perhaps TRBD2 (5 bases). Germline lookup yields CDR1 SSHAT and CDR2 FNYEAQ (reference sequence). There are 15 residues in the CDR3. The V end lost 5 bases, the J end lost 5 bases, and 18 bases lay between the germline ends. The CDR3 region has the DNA TGTGCCAGCAGCCCGGCCGGACGGACTGGGGAGACCCAGTACTTC. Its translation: CASSPAGRTGETQYF.

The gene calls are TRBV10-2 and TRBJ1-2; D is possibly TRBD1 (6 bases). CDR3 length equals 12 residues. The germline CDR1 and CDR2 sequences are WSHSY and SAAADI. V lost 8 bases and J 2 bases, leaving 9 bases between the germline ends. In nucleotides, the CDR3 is TGCGCCAGCGCCGGACAGAACTATGGCTACACCTTC. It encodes CASAGQNYGYTF.

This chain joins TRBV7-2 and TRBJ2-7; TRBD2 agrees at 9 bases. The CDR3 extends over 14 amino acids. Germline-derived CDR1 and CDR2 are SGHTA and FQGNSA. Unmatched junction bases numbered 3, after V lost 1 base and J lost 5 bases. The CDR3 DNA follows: TGTGCCAGCAGCTTAGGCGGGAGGGGCCACGAGCAGTACTTC. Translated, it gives CASSLGGRGHEQYF.

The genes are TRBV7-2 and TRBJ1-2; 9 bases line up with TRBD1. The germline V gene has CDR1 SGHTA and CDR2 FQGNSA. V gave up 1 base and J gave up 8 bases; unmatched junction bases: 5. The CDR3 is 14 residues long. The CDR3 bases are TGTGCCAGCAGCTTAGTCGGACAGGGGTACGGCTACACCTTC. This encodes CASSLVGQGYGYTF.

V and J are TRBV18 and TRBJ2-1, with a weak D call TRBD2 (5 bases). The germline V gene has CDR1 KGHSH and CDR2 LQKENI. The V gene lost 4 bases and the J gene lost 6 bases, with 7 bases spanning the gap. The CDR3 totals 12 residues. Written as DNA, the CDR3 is TGTGCCAGCTCACTCGAGGGCAATGAGCAGTTCTTC. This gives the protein CASSLEGNEQFF.

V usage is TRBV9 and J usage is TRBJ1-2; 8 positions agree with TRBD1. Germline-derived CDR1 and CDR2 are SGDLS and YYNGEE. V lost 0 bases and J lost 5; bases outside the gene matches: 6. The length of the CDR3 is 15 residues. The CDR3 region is CASSVEDRARYGYTF. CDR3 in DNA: TGTGCCAGCAGCGTAGAGGACAGGGCGCGGTATGGCTACACCTTC.

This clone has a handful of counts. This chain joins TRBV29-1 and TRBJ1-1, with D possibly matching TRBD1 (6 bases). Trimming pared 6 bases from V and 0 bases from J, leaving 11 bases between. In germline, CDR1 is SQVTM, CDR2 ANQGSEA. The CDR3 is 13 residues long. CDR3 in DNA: TGCAGCGTGCAGGGACACGTGAACACTGAAGCTTTCTTT. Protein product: CSVQGHVNTEAFF.